A selection of T cell receptor beta chains follows, all from one sample in a study of T cell repertoires in cytomegalovirus infection. No antigen has been assigned to these receptors. TCRdb re-analysed the reads in MiXCR, keeping a single row per CDR3 protein. The sample contains more than 300,000 distinct CDR3 sequences, about 35% of which appear only once. The starting material was cultured PBMCs, obtained from culture after CMV antigen stimulation. These receptors all come from a human donor in good health (CMV status not recorded). Some clones in this sample may be carry-over from other donors' samples. The CDR3 runs from the conserved cysteine through the conserved F or W. Fields, in order: clone size, D gene, V gene, J gene, CDR3 DNA, CDR3 protein. D genes are given only for firm matches. The size field is filled for only some rows; it gives once, few, many or a size class.

-,TRBD1,TRBV11-2,TRBJ2-1,TGTGCCAGCAGCTGGACAAGACAGGGTTGGATCAATGAGCAGTTCTTC,CASSWTRQGWINEQFF
once,TRBD1,TRBV28,TRBJ2-5,TGTGCCAGCAGTTTTCGGACAGGCTTGGGCCAAGAGACCCAGTACTTC,CASSFRTGLGQETQYF
-,TRBD1,TRBV7-8,TRBJ1-4,TGTGCCAGCAGCACAGGGGTCCCTTTTGGCGAACTGTTTTTT,CASSTGVPFGELFF
-,-,TRBV6-2/TRBV6-3,TRBJ2-1,TGTGCCAGCAGTAACCGGGACCGAAGTTGGGAAGAGCAGTTCTTC,CASSNRDRSWEEQFF
few,-,TRBV7-9,TRBJ2-3,TGTGCCAGCAGCGATAGGAGGGACACCTCCACAGATACGCAGTATTTT,CASSDRRDTSTDTQYF
few,-,TRBV7-8,TRBJ1-1,TGTGCCAGCAGCTTGATAGGGACTGAAGCTTTCTTT,CASSLIGTEAFF
-,-,TRBV19,TRBJ1-2,TGTGCCAGTAGGGGGACCGTGAGGCCCTATGGCTACACCTTC,CASRGTVRPYGYTF
-,-,TRBV5-1,TRBJ2-2,TGCGCCAGCAGCCTGGGCGGAAACGGGGAGCTGTTTTTT,CASSLGGNGELFF
-,-,TRBV10-3,TRBJ1-4,TGTGCCATCAGTGATGATATTGTTACGGGCACTAATGAAAAACTGTTTTTT,CAISDDIVTGTNEKLFF
-,TRBD1,TRBV12-3/TRBV12-4,TRBJ1-5,TGTGCCAGCACTATACAGGGGGCGGGTCAGCCCCAGCATTTT,CASTIQGAGQPQHF
few,-,TRBV7-8,TRBJ2-7,TGTGCCAGCAGCTTCCGGGACCTTACTGGAGGTGGCGAGCAGTACTTC,CASSFRDLTGGGEQYF
-,-,TRBV6-5,TRBJ2-3,TGTGCCAGCAGCGCCGGTAATCTACTCCCTGGCACCACGGCTCGGGATACGCAGTATTTT,CASSAGNLLPGTTARDTQYF
-,-,TRBV12-5,TRBJ2-1,TGTGCTAGTGGTTTGGTCGCGAGGAAGCAGTTCTTC,CASGLVARKQFF
few,TRBD1,TRBV5-1,TRBJ2-7,TGCGCCAGCAGCTTGGCCTCTACAGGGGCTAGGTCCTACGAGCAGTACTTC,CASSLASTGARSYEQYF
few,-,TRBV7-2,TRBJ1-6,TGTGCCAGCAGCCCCAGCAAAGGGCGGCGTAATTCACCCCTCCACTTT,CASSPSKGRRNSPLHF
many,-,TRBV15,TRBJ2-4,TGTGCCACCAGCAGACCCCCCGGGTTAGCGGTAGGGGACATTCAGTACTTC,CATSRPPGLAVGDIQYF
many,-,TRBV7-2,TRBJ1-3,TGTGCCAGCAGCGGGGCTGGAAACACCATATATTTT,CASSGAGNTIYF
-,-,TRBV4-3,TRBJ1-5,TGCGCCAGCAGCCAAGATGAGCGCTACAATCAGCCCCAGCATTTT,CASSQDERYNQPQHF
many,TRBD1,TRBV7-9,TRBJ1-4,TGTGCCAGCAGCTTAGGGACAGGGAATGAAAAACTGTTTTTT,CASSLGTGNEKLFF
-,-,TRBV7-2,TRBJ2-7,TGTGCCAGCAGCTTCTCACAGGGAAGTGGGGAGCAGTACTTC,CASSFSQGSGEQYF
many,TRBD2,TRBV7-9,TRBJ2-7,TGTGCCAGCAGCCCTGGGACTAGTGTTTACGAGCAGTACTTC,CASSPGTSVYEQYF
many,TRBD2,TRBV7-2,TRBJ2-1,TGTGCCAGCAGCCTAGCGGGATCAACCTACAATGAGCAGTTCTTC,CASSLAGSTYNEQFF
-,TRBD1,TRBV28,TRBJ2-3,TGTGCCAGCAAGGGACAGACTCCTAGCACAGATACGCAGTATTTT,CASKGQTPSTDTQYF
-,TRBD2,TRBV6-5,TRBJ2-3,TGTGCCAGCAGAAGCTCCCCCAGACTAGCGGGAGGGAGCACAGATACGCAGTATTTT,CASRSSPRLAGGSTDTQYF
many,-,TRBV12-3/TRBV12-4,TRBJ1-5,TGTGCCAGCAGCACACAGGGTCATCAGCCCCAGCATTTT,CASSTQGHQPQHF
-,-,TRBV6-1,TRBJ1-6,TGTGCCAGCAGTTATCATATGTATACCTATAATTCACCCCTCCACTTT,CASSYHMYTYNSPLHF
few,TRBD2,TRBV6-5,TRBJ2-3,TGTGCCAGCAACCCCGCGGGGGGCCCCACAGATACGCAGTATTTT,CASNPAGGPTDTQYF
-,-,TRBV4-1,TRBJ2-2,TGCGCCAGCAGCAACCCTGGGGGCGGGGTGACCGGGGAGCTGTTTTTT,CASSNPGGGVTGELFF
-,-,TRBV27,TRBJ2-7,TGTGCCAGCAGTTCCCTGGGTTTGTTCGACAGCTTGAATTCCTACGAGCAGTACTTC,CASSSLGLFDSLNSYEQYF
-,-,TRBV20-1,TRBJ2-7,TGCAGTGCTAGCCGGACAGATAGCTACGAGCAGTACTTC,CSASRTDSYEQYF
-,TRBD2,TRBV25-1,TRBJ2-5,TGTGCCAGCAGCCAGACTGGACTAGCGGAAGAGACCCAGTACTTC,CASSQTGLAEETQYF
-,TRBD2,TRBV20-1,TRBJ2-3,TGCAGTGCTCTTCTAGCGGGAGGAGATACGCAGTATTTT,CSALLAGGDTQYF
-,-,TRBV27,TRBJ1-6,TGTGCCAGCAGTCCCTCTTCAGGGGCCTATAATTCACCCCTCCACTTT,CASSPSSGAYNSPLHF
-,-,TRBV20-1,TRBJ2-7,TGCAGTGGAAGCGGCGGGGCCAGCTCCTACGAGCAGTACTTC,CSGSGGASSYEQYF
-,-,TRBV7-9,TRBJ2-2,TGTGCCAGCACCAAAGGGGGGACCGGGGAGCTGTTTTTT,CASTKGGTGELFF